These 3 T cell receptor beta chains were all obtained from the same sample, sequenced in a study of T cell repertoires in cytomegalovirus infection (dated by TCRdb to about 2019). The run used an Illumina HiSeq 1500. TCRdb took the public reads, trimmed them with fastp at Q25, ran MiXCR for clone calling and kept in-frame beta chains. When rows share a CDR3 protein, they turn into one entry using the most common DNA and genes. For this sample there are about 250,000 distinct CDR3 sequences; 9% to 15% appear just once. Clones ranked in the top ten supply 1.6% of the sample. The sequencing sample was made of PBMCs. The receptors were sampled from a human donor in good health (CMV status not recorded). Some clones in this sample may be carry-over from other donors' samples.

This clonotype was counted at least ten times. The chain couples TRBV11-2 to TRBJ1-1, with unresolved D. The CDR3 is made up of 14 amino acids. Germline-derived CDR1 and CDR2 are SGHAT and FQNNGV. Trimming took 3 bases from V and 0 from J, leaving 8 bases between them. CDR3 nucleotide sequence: TGTGCCAGCAGCTTGAACGCAATGAACACTGAAGCTTTCTTT. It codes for CASSLNAMNTEAFF. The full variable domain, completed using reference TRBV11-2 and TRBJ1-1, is EAGVAQSPRYKIIEKRQSVAFWCNPISGHATLYWYQQILGQGPKLLIQFQNNGVVDDSQLPKDRFSAERLKGVDSTLKIQPAKLEDSAVYLCASSLNAMNTEAFFGQGTRLTVV.

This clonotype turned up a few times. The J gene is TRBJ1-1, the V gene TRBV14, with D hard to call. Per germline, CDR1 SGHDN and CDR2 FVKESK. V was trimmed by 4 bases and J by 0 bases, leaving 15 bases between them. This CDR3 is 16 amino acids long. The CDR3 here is CASSRSGPGMNTEAFF. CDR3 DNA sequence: TGTGCCAGCAGCCGAAGCGGGCCGGGAATGAACACTGAAGCTTTCTTT.

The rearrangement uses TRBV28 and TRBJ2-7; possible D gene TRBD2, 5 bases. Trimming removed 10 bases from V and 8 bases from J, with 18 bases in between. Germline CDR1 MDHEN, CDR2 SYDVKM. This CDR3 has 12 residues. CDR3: CAISGPPSKQYF. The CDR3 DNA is TGTGCCATCAGCGGTCCCCCCTCCAAGCAGTACTTC. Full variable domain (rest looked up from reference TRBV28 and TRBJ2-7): DVKVTQSSRYLVKRTGEKVFLECVQDMDHENMFWYRQDPGLGLRLIYFSYDVKMKEKGDIPEGYSVSREKKERFSLILESASTNQTSMYLCAISGPPSKQYFGPGTRLTVT.